The 7 T cell receptor beta chains listed next were all sequenced from one sample in a study of cytomegalovirus exposure and HLA in healthy donors. This PCR relied on a set of 60 Vbeta primers and 13 Jbeta primers. Here immunoSEQ multiplex PCR was the method, and the copy in TCRdb shows in-frame clones only, minus some. This repertoire shows about 77,000 clones, approximately 78% found once; its top ten account for around 3.7%. The specimen sequenced was PBMCs. The receptor source for this set is a middle-aged man in good health and CMV-seronegative.

On this clone: One end of the junction is discordant with germline, which a read error may explain. The chain uses TRBV6-1 and TRBJ2-7; a weak D match, TRBD1 (7 bases). The V gene's germline CDR1 is MNHNS and CDR2 SASEGT. CDR3 length equals 15 residues. The CDR3 spells CASSEAPGGTYEQCF. CDR3 DNA: TGTGCCAGCAGTGAAGCTCCAGGGGGGACCTACGAGCAGTGCTTC.

The chain employs TRBV30 and TRBJ1-5; 8 nucleotides align to TRBD1. V shed 3 bases and J 6 bases; nucleotides not matched to a gene: 4. This CDR3 has 13 amino acids. Germline-derived CDR1 and CDR2 are GTSNPN and SVGIG (reference sequence). The CDR3 sequence is CAWSRTGSQPQHF. CDR3 DNA sequence: TGTGCCTGGAGCCGGACAGGGAGTCAGCCCCAGCATTTT.

This clone was counted a single time. The chain combines TRBV6-1 with TRBJ2-5; TRBD1 is a possible D gene (6 bases). V lost 0 bases, J lost 7 bases, and 18 bases lay in between. This CDR3 has 16 residues. Germline values: CDR1 MNHNS, CDR2 SASEGT. The CDR3 loop is CASSEAVGQGSGTQYF. Here the CDR3 DNA reads TGTGCCAGCAGTGAAGCCGTGGGGCAGGGGAGTGGGACCCAGTACTTC.

The chain employs TRBV7-3 and TRBJ2-3; TRBD2 aligns across 8 bases. Germline V CDR1 and CDR2: SGHTA, FQGTGA. The CDR3 length is 14 residues. Unmatched junction bases numbered 0, after V lost 2 bases and J lost 2 bases. CDR3 nucleotide sequence: TGTGCCAGCAGCTTAGGACTAGCCACAGATACGCAGTATTTT. Translation gives CASSLGLATDTQYF. Variable domain in full (rest from reference TRBV7-3 and TRBJ2-3): GAGVSQTPSNKVTEKGKYVELRCDPISGHTALYWYRQSLGQGPEFLIYFQGTGAADDSGLPNDRFFAVRPEGSVSTLKIQRTERGDSAVYLCASSLGLATDTQYFGPGTRLTVL.

This chain links TRBV9 with TRBJ2-3, with TRBD2 identical over 10 bases. J lost 6 bases, V lost 0 bases, and 10 bases had no gene match. Germline CDR1 and CDR2: SGDLS and YYNGEE. The CDR3 runs to 17 residues. The CDR3 nucleotides read TGTGCCAGCAGCGTAGCCCTAGCGGGGGCTGGGGGGGATACGCAGTATTTT. It specifies CASSVALAGAGGDTQYF.

The CDR3 sequence is CASSFAIRSSYNEQFF. CDR3 bases: TGTGCCAGCAGCTTTGCTATACGATCCTCCTACAATGAGCAGTTCTTC. The V call is TRBV5-8, the J call TRBJ2-1; no clear D. V was shortened by 2 bases and J by 0 bases, with 12 bases between the two germline ends. The length of the CDR3 is 16 residues. The germline CDR1 and CDR2 sequences are SGHTS and YDEGEE.

The chain has TRBV6-4 and TRBJ1-5; 8 nucleotides line up with TRBD1. There are 14 residues in the CDR3. V lost 6 bases and J lost 6; bases outside the gene matches: 7. Germline V gene sequence: CDR1 MRHNA, CDR2 SNTAGT. CDR3 sequence (DNA): TGTGCCAGCAGGATGAGACAGGGGTGTCAGCCCCAGCATTTT. Protein sequence: CASRMRQGCQPQHF.